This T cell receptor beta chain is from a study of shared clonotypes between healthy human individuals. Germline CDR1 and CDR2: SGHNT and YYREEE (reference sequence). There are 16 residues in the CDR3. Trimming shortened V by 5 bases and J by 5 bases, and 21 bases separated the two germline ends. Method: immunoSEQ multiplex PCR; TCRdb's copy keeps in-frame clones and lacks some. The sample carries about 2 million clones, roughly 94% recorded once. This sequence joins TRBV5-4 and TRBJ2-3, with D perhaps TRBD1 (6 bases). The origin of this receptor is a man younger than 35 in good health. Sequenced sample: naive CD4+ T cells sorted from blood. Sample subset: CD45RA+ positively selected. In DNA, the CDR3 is TGTGCCAGCAGTCTAAACGGCTGGGGGCCTCAAGATACGCAGTATTTT. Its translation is CASSLNGWGPQDTQYF.